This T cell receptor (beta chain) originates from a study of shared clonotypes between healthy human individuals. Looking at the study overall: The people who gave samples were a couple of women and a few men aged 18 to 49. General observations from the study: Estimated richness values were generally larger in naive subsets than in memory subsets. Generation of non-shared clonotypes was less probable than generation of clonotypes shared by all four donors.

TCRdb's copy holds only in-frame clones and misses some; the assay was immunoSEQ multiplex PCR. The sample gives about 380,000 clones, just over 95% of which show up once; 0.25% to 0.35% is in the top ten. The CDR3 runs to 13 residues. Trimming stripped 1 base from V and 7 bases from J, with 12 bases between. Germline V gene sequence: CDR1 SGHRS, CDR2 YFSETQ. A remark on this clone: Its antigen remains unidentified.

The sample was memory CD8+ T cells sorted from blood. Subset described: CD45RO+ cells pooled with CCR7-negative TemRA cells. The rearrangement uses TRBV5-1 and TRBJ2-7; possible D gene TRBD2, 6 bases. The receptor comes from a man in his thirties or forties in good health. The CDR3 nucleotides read TGCGCCAGCAGCTTGTCTCTCGGGGGTGAGCAGTACTTC. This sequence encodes CASSLSLGGEQYF.